This T cell receptor beta chain derives from a study of shared clonotypes between healthy human individuals. Study summary: Each donor contributed plates that comprised three CD4 naive, three CD4 memory, two CD8 naive and one CD8 memory.

Study conclusions and caveats: Naive subsets generally exceeded memory subsets in estimated richness.

This CDR3 contains 15 residues. Between the trimmed V and J ends, which lost 5 bases and 8 bases, there was a span of 19 bases. Germline V gene sequence: CDR1 SGHAT, CDR2 FQNNGV. The repertoire was sequenced with immunoSEQ multiplex PCR; TCRdb's copy has only in-frame clones and lacks some. The profile covers over a million clones, with approximately 80% appearing a single time and roughly 0.56% taken by the ten largest. In regard to this clone: Its antigen is not known.

The origin of this receptor is a man aged 18-30 years in good health. Some clones in this sample may be carry-over from other donors' samples. The V gene is TRBV11-2, the J gene TRBJ2-1; possibly TRBD1 or TRBD2 for D (6 bases each). The material sequenced was memory CD4+ T cells from PBMCs. The subset was: CD45RA-negative fraction. CDR3 sequence: CASSQNSPGGDEQFF. CDR3 coding DNA: TGTGCCAGCAGCCAGAACAGTCCCGGGGGCGATGAGCAGTTCTTC. Full variable domain (outside the CDR3, taken from reference TRBV11-2 and TRBJ2-1): EAGVAQSPRYKIIEKRQSVAFWCNPISGHATLYWYQQILGQGPKLLIQFQNNGVVDDSQLPKDRFSAERLKGVDSTLKIQPAKLEDSAVYLCASSQNSPGGDEQFFGPGTRLTVL.